The clone carrying this T cell receptor beta chain occurred a few times. Its target is unknown. Germline values: CDR1 SGHVS, CDR2 FNYEAQ. The CDR3 totals 15 residues. V was clipped by 6 bases and J by 3 bases, with 14 bases between them. The data derive from a study of cytomegalovirus exposure and HLA in healthy donors. The study, taken as a whole, reports: In vitro, three CMV-associated chains proved specific for CMV antigens.

TCRdb's copy holds only in-frame clones and misses some; the assay was immunoSEQ multiplex PCR. The sample has tens of thousands of clones, 89% seen once. The sequence was obtained from a woman under 30 in good health and CMV-seronegative. The specimen was PBMCs. This chain links TRBV7-6 with TRBJ2-2; no reliable D call. CDR3 nucleotides: TGTGCCAGCAGGCCGACTCAAGGCTACACCGGGGAGCTGTTTTTT. This sequence encodes CASRPTQGYTGELFF.